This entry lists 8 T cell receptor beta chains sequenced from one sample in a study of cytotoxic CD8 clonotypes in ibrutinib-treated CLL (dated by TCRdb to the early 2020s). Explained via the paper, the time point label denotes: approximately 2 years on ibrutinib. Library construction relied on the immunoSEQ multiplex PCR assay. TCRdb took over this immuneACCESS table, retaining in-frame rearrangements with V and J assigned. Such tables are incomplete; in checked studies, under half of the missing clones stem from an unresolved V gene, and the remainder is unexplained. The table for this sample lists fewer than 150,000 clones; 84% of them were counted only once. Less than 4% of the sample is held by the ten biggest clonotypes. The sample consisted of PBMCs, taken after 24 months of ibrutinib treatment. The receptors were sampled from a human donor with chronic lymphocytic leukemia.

The CDR3 region is CASRPSPRVARNQPQHF. The CDR3 coding sequence is TGTGCCAGCAGGCCGTCCCCCAGGGTAGCTCGCAATCAGCCCCAGCATTTT. V is TRBV28 and J is TRBJ1-5, with D possibly being TRBD1 (5 bases). This CDR3 has 17 amino acids. V dropped 6 bases and J dropped 2 bases, with 20 bases sitting between them. The germline V gene encodes CDR1 MDHEN and CDR2 SYDVKM.

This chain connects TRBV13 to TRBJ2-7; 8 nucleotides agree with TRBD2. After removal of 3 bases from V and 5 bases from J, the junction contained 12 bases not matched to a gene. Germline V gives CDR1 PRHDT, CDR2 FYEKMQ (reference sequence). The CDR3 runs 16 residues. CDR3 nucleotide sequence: TGTGCCAGCAGCTTGATTGGCGGGGGGCCGGCGGACGAGCAGTACTTC. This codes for CASSLIGGGPADEQYF.

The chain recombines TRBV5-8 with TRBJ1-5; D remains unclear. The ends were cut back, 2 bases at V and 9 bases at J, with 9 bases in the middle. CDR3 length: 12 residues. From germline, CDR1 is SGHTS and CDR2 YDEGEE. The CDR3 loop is CASSFGLPPQHF. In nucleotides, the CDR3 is TGTGCCAGCAGCTTTGGGCTGCCGCCCCAGCATTTT.

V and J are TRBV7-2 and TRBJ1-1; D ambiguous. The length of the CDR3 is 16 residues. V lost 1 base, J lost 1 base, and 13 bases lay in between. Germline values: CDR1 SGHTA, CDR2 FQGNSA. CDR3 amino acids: CASSLDFLVGNTEAFF. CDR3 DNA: TGTGCCAGCAGCTTAGATTTCCTGGTAGGGAACACTGAAGCTTTCTTT.

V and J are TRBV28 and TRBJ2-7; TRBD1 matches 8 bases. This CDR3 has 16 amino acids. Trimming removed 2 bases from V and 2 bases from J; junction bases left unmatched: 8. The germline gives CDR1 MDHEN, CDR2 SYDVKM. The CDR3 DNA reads TGTGCCAGCAGTTTACAAAGGACAGGGAGGCCCTACGAGCAGTACTTC. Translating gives CASSLQRTGRPYEQYF.

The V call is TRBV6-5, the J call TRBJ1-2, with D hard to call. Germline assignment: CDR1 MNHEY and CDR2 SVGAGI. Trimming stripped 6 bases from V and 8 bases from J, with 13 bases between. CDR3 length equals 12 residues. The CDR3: CASREERWGYTF. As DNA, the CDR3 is TGTGCCAGCAGAGAGGAGCGATGGGGCTACACCTTC.

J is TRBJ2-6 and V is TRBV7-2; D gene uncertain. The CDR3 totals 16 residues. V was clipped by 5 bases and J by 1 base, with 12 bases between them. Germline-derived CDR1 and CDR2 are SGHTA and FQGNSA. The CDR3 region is CASSPVFGSGANVLTF. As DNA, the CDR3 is TGTGCCAGCAGCCCCGTCTTCGGGTCTGGGGCCAACGTCCTGACTTTC.

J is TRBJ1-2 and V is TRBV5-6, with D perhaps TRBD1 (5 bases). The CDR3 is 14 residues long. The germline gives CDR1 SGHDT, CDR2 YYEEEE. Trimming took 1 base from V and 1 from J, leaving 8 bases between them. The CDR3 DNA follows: TGTGCCAGCAGCTTGACAGGCCGTAACTATGGCTACACCTTC. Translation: CASSLTGRNYGYTF.